The 2 T cell receptor beta chains given below trace back to one sample, sequenced in a study of CD8+ T cells in alopecia areata. Sorting of pooled cutaneous lymph node cells was based on CD4, CD8alpha, NKG2D, NKG2ACE and other markers. RNA was isolated and reverse transcribed to cDNA, the sequencing template. Data came from immunoSEQ multiplex PCR; TCRdb stores just in-frame clones and leaves some out. This sample carries 7,500 to 10,000 clones and no singletons, and about 19% goes to the top ten. Material for sequencing was CD8+ T cells sorted from a lymph node. Receptors originate from a C3H/HeJ mouse with alopecia areata. MHC haplotype: H2-k.

This clone appeared many times. Gene names refer to mouse genes. The read ends 4 residues shy of where the CDR3 ends; the end is completed using the germline J gene. V is TRBV13-1 and J is TRBJ1-1; TRBD1 aligns across 11 bases. Looked up from germline, CDR1 is NSHNY and CDR2 is SYGAGN. The CDR3 loop spans 14 amino acids. This chain's CDR3 is CASSDVGTGGEVFF. The sequenced CDR3 bases are TGTGCCAGCAGTGACGTGGGGACAGGGGGA.

This clone was recorded at least ten times. The genes and germline here are from mouse. The DNA ends 4 residues before the CDR3 does, and the rest of the CDR3 is filled in from the germline J gene. V and J are TRBV1 and TRBJ2-2; tentatively, D is TRBD2 (6 bases). Germline CDR1 NSQYPW, CDR2 LRSPGD (reference sequence). V dropped 3 bases and J dropped 0 bases, with 8 bases sitting between them. This CDR3 comprises 15 residues. Incomplete CDR3 DNA: TGCACCTGCAGTGCTGGGGGTGCAAACACCGGG. It encodes CTCSAGGANTG. The CDR3 in its entirety is CTCSAGGANTGQLYF.